A selection of T cell receptor beta chains follows, all from one sample in a study of regulatory T cells in long-lasting Graves disease. One entry per CDR3 protein, called by TCRdb with MiXCR from the multiplex PCR reads. Altogether 390,000 or so distinct CDR3 sequences are present, approximately 12% being singletons, with the ten largest covering approximately 20%. These data also formed part of another study, on T cells in Graves' hyperthyroidism and ophthalmopathy.

This specimen was peripheral blood mononuclear cells (PBMCs), taken at new diagnosis, from a patient treated with antithyroid drugs. The receptors derive from a woman aged 18-29 years with Graves disease. Each CDR3 is given with its conserved first and last residue. Each record gives: CDR3 DNA, CDR3 protein, clone size, D gene, J gene, V gene. D genes are given only for firm matches. A row's size may be missing; if present it is once, few, many or a size class.

CDR3 DNA: TGTGCCAGCAGCTTACTGGGACAGGATGGCTACACCTTC
CDR3 protein: CASSLLGQDGYTF
clone size: many
D gene: TRBD1
J gene: TRBJ1-2
V gene: TRBV7-9

CDR3 DNA: TGCAGTGCTAGACACAGTAGGCGTGAAACCTACGAGCAGTACTTC
CDR3 protein: CSARHSRRETYEQYF
clone size: NA
D gene: NA
J gene: TRBJ2-7
V gene: TRBV20-1

CDR3 DNA: TGCAGTGCTAGAGCCCCCGGGACAGGGGGCACCTATAGCAATCAGCCCCAGCATTTT
CDR3 protein: CSARAPGTGGTYSNQPQHF
clone size: few
D gene: TRBD1
J gene: TRBJ1-5
V gene: TRBV20-1

CDR3 DNA: TGCGCCAGCAGTGATTTGAGCGCCTCCTACAATGAGCAGTTCTTC
CDR3 protein: CASSDLSASYNEQFF
clone size: many
D gene: NA
J gene: TRBJ2-1
V gene: TRBV10-2

CDR3 DNA: TGTGCCAGCAGCCCCGAACCCCCACAGGTCCCTGAAGCTTTCTTT
CDR3 protein: CASSPEPPQVPEAFF
clone size: many
D gene: NA
J gene: TRBJ1-1
V gene: TRBV12-3/TRBV12-4

CDR3 DNA: TGTGCCTGGACCCCAGGTGCGTCCTACAATGAGCAGTTCTTC
CDR3 protein: CAWTPGASYNEQFF
clone size: few
D gene: NA
J gene: TRBJ2-1
V gene: TRBV30

CDR3 DNA: TGTGCCAGCAGCGGGGGGTCTACAGATACGCAGTATTTT
CDR3 protein: CASSGGSTDTQYF
clone size: many
D gene: NA
J gene: TRBJ2-3
V gene: TRBV7-6

CDR3 DNA: TGTGCCAGCAGTTTATCGGGGACGGGAACTGAAGCTTTCTTT
CDR3 protein: CASSLSGTGTEAFF
clone size: many
D gene: NA
J gene: TRBJ1-1
V gene: TRBV12-3/TRBV12-4

CDR3 DNA: TGTGCCAGTTCCTTCAAAATAGCGGGATTTCTATCTGGGGCCAACGTCCTGACTTTC
CDR3 protein: CASSFKIAGFLSGANVLTF
clone size: many
D gene: TRBD2
J gene: TRBJ2-6
V gene: TRBV6-2/TRBV6-3

CDR3 DNA: TGCAGTGCTAGAGTCACTGACCTCTCGCAGTTCTTC
CDR3 protein: CSARVTDLSQFF
clone size: many
D gene: NA
J gene: TRBJ2-1
V gene: TRBV20-1

CDR3 DNA: TGTGCCAGCAGTCACGGACTAGCGGGAGGTGAGCAGTTCTTC
CDR3 protein: CASSHGLAGGEQFF
clone size: many
D gene: TRBD2
J gene: TRBJ2-1
V gene: TRBV27

CDR3 DNA: TGCGCCAGCAGCCAAGTGGGGGCCTCCCACGGGGGCTACACCTTC
CDR3 protein: CASSQVGASHGGYTF
clone size: few
D gene: NA
J gene: TRBJ1-2
V gene: TRBV4-1

CDR3 DNA: TGTGCCAGCAGCAAAACAGGGGCCGCGACCCAGTACTTC
CDR3 protein: CASSKTGAATQYF
clone size: NA
D gene: TRBD1
J gene: TRBJ2-5
V gene: TRBV5-6

CDR3 DNA: TGTGCCAGCAGCTTAGAGTTAGCAGGGGGCACTGAAGCTTTCTTT
CDR3 protein: CASSLELAGGTEAFF
clone size: many
D gene: TRBD1
J gene: TRBJ1-1
V gene: TRBV7-8

CDR3 DNA: TGTGCCAGCAGCTTGGCATTTGCGGAGTCGGCCTACAATGAGCAGTTCTTC
CDR3 protein: CASSLAFAESAYNEQFF
clone size: many
D gene: NA
J gene: TRBJ2-1
V gene: TRBV7-6

CDR3 DNA: TGTGCCAGCAGCCAAGACGCAGGGGCCGGATATAATTCACCCCTCCACTTT
CDR3 protein: CASSQDAGAGYNSPLHF
clone size: many
D gene: NA
J gene: TRBJ1-6
V gene: TRBV14

CDR3 DNA: TGTGCCAGCAGTCGCCGGGACAGCCAAGAGACCCAGTACTTC
CDR3 protein: CASSRRDSQETQYF
clone size: many
D gene: TRBD1
J gene: TRBJ2-5
V gene: TRBV28

CDR3 DNA: TGTGCCAGCAGCTTAGGCCAGCCAAGCAGCTCTGGGGCCAACGTCCTGACTTTC
CDR3 protein: CASSLGQPSSSGANVLTF
clone size: once
D gene: NA
J gene: TRBJ2-6
V gene: TRBV7-3

CDR3 DNA: TGTGCCAGCAGCTTTACAGGGACTGGAAACACCATATATTTT
CDR3 protein: CASSFTGTGNTIYF
clone size: many
D gene: NA
J gene: TRBJ1-3
V gene: TRBV7-2

CDR3 DNA: TGCAGTGCTACCCTGGGTAGCACAGATACGCAGTATTTT
CDR3 protein: CSATLGSTDTQYF
clone size: many
D gene: NA
J gene: TRBJ2-3
V gene: TRBV20-1

CDR3 DNA: TGTGCCAGCAGCCCGGCGGGGGAGCCGAGTGGGTACACTGAAGCTTTCTTT
CDR3 protein: CASSPAGEPSGYTEAFF
clone size: many
D gene: NA
J gene: TRBJ1-1
V gene: TRBV6-1

CDR3 DNA: TGCGCCAGCAGCCAAGGGGGACCTTCAAATGCTGGAAACACCATATATTTT
CDR3 protein: CASSQGGPSNAGNTIYF
clone size: few
D gene: NA
J gene: TRBJ1-3
V gene: TRBV4-3

CDR3 DNA: TGTGCCTGGCAGCGGGAGATTTACAATGAGCAGTTCTTC
CDR3 protein: CAWQREIYNEQFF
clone size: many
D gene: TRBD2
J gene: TRBJ2-1
V gene: TRBV30

CDR3 DNA: TGTGCCAGCAGCTTACAACCGGGACTAGCGGGCTCCTACGAGCAGTACTTC
CDR3 protein: CASSLQPGLAGSYEQYF
clone size: NA
D gene: TRBD2
J gene: TRBJ2-7
V gene: TRBV7-8

CDR3 DNA: TGTGCCACCAGTGACGCCCGTGGTGACAGAGTTAGGTTCACAGATACGCAGTATTTT
CDR3 protein: CATSDARGDRVRFTDTQYF
clone size: many
D gene: NA
J gene: TRBJ2-3
V gene: TRBV24-1

CDR3 DNA: TGTGCCAGCAGCCCGCGGCGAACGAACCGTAACTATGGCTACACCTTC
CDR3 protein: CASSPRRTNRNYGYTF
clone size: few
D gene: NA
J gene: TRBJ1-2
V gene: TRBV13

CDR3 DNA: TGTGCCACCACTGGGGCAGGCTTGGGCGAGCAGTACTTC
CDR3 protein: CATTGAGLGEQYF
clone size: many
D gene: NA
J gene: TRBJ2-7
V gene: TRBV28

CDR3 DNA: TGTGCCAGCAGCCAATCCCTCGGGGGTTCACCCCTCCACTTT
CDR3 protein: CASSQSLGGSPLHF
clone size: few
D gene: NA
J gene: TRBJ1-6
V gene: TRBV16

CDR3 DNA: TGTGCCAGCAGCACACTAACAGGGGTCGGAGCCTATGGCTACACCTTC
CDR3 protein: CASSTLTGVGAYGYTF
clone size: many
D gene: TRBD1
J gene: TRBJ1-2
V gene: TRBV7-2

CDR3 DNA: TGTGCCAGCAGTAGCGGTTGGGAGCAGTACTTC
CDR3 protein: CASSSGWEQYF
clone size: many
D gene: NA
J gene: TRBJ2-7
V gene: TRBV28

CDR3 DNA: TGCGCCAGCAGGGTAACAGGGGGCAGGACAGAGACCCAGTACTTC
CDR3 protein: CASRVTGGRTETQYF
clone size: NA
D gene: TRBD1
J gene: TRBJ2-5
V gene: TRBV5-1

CDR3 DNA: TGTGCCAGCAGGTCAACAGGGGGCGAGTCCAATGAGCAGTTCTTC
CDR3 protein: CASRSTGGESNEQFF
clone size: few
D gene: TRBD1
J gene: TRBJ2-1
V gene: TRBV9